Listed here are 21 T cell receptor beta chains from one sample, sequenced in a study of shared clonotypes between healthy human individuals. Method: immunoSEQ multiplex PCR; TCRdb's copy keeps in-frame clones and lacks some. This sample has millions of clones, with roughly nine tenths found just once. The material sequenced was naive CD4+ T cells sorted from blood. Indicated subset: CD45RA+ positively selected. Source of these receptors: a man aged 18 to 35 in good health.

CDR3 bases: TGTGCCAGCAGTGAAGTCCCAGGGAGGAACACTGAAGCTTTCTTT. Translated: CASSEVPGRNTEAFF. V is TRBV6-1 and J is TRBJ1-1; tentatively, D is TRBD1 (5 bases). There are 15 residues in the CDR3. With 1 base removed from V and 1 base from J, the gap between germline ends came to 10 bases. Per germline, CDR1 MNHNS and CDR2 SASEGT.

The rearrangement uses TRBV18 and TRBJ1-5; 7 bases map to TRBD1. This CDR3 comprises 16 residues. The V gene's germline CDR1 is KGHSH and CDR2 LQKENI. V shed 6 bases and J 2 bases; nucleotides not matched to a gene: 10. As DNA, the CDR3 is TGTGCCAGCTCGCGGGAAAATCAGGGGGGCAATCAGCCCCAGCATTTT. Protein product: CASSRENQGGNQPQHF.

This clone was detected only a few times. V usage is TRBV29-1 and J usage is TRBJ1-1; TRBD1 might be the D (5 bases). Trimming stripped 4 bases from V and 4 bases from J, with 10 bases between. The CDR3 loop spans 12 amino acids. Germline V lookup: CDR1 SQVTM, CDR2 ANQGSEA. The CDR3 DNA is TGCAGCGTTGGAGACAGCCCCACTGAAGCTTTCTTT. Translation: CSVGDSPTEAFF. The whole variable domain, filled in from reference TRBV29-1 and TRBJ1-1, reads SAVISQKPSRDICQRGTSLTIQCQVDSQVTMMFWYRQQPGQSLTLIATANQGSEATYESGFVIDKFPISRPNLTFSTLTVSNMSPEDSSIYLCSVGDSPTEAFFGQGTRLTVV.

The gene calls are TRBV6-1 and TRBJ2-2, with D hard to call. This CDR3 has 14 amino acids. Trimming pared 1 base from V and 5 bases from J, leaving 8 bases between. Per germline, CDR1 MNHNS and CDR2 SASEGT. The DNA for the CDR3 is TGTGCCAGCAGTGAAGGAAGGGTAACCGGGGAGCTGTTTTTT. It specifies CASSEGRVTGELFF.

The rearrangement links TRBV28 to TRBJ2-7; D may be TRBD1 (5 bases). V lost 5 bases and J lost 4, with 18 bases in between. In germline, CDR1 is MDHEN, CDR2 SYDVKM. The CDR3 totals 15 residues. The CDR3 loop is CASSIGAAGVYEQYF. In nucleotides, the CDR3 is TGTGCCAGCAGTATAGGGGCTGCAGGCGTTTACGAGCAGTACTTC.

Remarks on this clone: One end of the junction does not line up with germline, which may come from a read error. The CDR3 DNA reads TGCGCCAGCAGGTTGGACTCCTTAGGAGGAGGAAACACCATATATTTT. Its translation: CASRLDSLGGGNTIYF. This rearrangement joins TRBV5-1 to TRBJ1-3; D is unclear. Germline V gives CDR1 SGHRS, CDR2 YFSETQ. The CDR3 length is 16 residues.

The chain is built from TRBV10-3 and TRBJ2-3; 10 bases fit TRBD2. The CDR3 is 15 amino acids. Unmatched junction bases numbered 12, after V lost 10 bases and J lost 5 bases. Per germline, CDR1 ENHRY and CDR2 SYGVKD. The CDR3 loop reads CASAISGGAGDTQYF. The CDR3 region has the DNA TGTGCCAGCGCCATCAGCGGGGGGGCTGGAGATACGCAGTATTTT.

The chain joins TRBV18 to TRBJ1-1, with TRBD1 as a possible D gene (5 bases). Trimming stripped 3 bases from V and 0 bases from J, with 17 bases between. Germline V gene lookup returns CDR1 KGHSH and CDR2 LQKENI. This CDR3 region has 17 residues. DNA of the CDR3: TGTGCCAGCTCACCCGTCCTAGGGGCGTCGGTGAACACTGAAGCTTTCTTT. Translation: CASSPVLGASVNTEAFF. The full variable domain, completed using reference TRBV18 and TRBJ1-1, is NAGVMQNPRHLVRRRGQEARLRCSPMKGHSHVYWYRQLPEEGLKFMVYLQKENIIDESGMPKERFSAEFPKEGPSILRIQQVVRGDSAAYFCASSPVLGASVNTEAFFGQGTRLTVV.

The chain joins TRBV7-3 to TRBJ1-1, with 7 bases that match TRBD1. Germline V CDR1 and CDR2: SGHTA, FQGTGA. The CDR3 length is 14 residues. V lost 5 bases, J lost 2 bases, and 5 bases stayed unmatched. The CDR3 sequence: CASSETGLNTEAFF. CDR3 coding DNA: TGTGCCAGCAGCGAGACAGGGCTCAACACTGAAGCTTTCTTT.

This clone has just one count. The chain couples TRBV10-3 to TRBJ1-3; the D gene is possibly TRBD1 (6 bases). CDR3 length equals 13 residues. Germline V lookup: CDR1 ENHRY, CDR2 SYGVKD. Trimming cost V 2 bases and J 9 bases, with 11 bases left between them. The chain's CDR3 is CAISEIGGGTIYF. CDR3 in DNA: TGTGCCATCAGTGAGATCGGGGGCGGCACCATATATTTT.

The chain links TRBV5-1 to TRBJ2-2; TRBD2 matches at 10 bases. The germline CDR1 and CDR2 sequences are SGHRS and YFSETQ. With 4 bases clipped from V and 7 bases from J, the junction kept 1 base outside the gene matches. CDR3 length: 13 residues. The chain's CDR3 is CASSRTSGGELFF. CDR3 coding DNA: TGCGCCAGCAGCAGGACTAGCGGCGGGGAGCTGTTTTTT.

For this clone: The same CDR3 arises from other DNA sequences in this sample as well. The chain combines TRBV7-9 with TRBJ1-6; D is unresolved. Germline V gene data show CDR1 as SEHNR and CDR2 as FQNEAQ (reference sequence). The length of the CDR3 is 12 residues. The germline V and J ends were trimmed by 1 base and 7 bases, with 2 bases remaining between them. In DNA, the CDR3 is TGTGCCAGCAGCTTAGTCAATTCACCCCTCCACTTT. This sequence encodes CASSLVNSPLHF. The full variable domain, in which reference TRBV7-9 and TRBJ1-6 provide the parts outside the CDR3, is DTGVSQNPRHKITKRGQNVTFRCDPISEHNRLYWYRQTLGQGPEFLTYFQNEAQLEKSRLLSDRFSAERPKGSFSTLEIQRTEQGDSAMYLCASSLVNSPLHFGNGTRLTVT.

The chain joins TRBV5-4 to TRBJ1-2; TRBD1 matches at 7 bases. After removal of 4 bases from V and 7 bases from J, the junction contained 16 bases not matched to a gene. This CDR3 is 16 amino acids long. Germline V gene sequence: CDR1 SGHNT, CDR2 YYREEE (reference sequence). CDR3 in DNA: TGTGCCAGCAGCCCACCGGCCCTAGACAGGGATTTTGGCTACACCTTC. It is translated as CASSPPALDRDFGYTF.

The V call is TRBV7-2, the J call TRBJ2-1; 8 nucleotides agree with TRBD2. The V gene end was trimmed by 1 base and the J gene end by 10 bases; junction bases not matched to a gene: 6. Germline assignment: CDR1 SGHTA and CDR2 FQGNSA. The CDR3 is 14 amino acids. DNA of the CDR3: TGTGCCAGCAGCTTAGGCAACCCTAGCGGGGAGCAGTTCTTC. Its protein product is CASSLGNPSGEQFF. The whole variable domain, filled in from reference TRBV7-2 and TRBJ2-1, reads GAGVSQSPSNKVTEKGKDVELRCDPISGHTALYWYRQSLGQGLEFLIYFQGNSAPDKSGLPSDRFSAERTGGSVSTLTIQRTQQEDSAVYLCASSLGNPSGEQFFGPGTRLTVL.

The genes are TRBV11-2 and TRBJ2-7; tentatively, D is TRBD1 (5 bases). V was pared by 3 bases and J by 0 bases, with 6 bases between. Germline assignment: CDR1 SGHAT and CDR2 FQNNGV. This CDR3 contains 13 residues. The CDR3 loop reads CASSFRVSYEQYF. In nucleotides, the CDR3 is TGTGCCAGCAGCTTCAGGGTCTCCTACGAGCAGTACTTC.

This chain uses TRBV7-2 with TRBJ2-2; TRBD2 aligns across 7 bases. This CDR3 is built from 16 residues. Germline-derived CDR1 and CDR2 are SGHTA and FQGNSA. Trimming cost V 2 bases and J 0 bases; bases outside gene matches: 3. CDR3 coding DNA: TGTGCCAGCAGCTTATTGGGGACTACGAACACCGGGGAGCTGTTTTTT. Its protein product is CASSLLGTTNTGELFF.

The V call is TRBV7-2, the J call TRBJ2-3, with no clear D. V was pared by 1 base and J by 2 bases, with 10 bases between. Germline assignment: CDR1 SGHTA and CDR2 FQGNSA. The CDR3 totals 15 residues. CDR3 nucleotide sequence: TGTGCCAGCAGCTTAGAAACCCTAACCACAGATACGCAGTATTTT. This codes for CASSLETLTTDTQYF.

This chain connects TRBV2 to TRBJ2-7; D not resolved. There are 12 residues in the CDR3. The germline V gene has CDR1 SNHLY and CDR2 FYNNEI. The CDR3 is CGSRQKGYEQYF. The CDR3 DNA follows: TGTGGGAGCAGACAAAAAGGCTACGAGCAGTACTTC.

DNA of the CDR3: TGCGCCAGCAGAGTTGGGCAGGCCACGCTTGGGAGGGACACTGAAGCTTTCTTT. Translated, it gives CASRVGQATLGRDTEAFF. This chain joins TRBV5-1 and TRBJ1-1; D uncertain. Germline assignment: CDR1 SGHRS and CDR2 YFSETQ. V shed 5 bases and J shed 3 bases, with 26 bases lying between them. This CDR3 is built from 18 residues.

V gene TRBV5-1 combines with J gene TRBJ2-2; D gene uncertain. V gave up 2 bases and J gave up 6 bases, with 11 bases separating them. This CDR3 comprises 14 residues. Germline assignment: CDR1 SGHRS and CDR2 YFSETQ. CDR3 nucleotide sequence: TGCGCCAGCAGCTTAGACCCCAGCGCCGGGGAGCTGTTTTTT. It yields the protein CASSLDPSAGELFF.

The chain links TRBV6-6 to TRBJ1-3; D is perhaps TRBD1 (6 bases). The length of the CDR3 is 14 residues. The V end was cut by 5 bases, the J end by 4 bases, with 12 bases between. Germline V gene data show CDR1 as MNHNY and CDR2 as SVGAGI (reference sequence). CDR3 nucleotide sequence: TGTGCCAGCAGTACAGGGTCAGTCGGAAACACCATATATTTT. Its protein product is CASSTGSVGNTIYF.